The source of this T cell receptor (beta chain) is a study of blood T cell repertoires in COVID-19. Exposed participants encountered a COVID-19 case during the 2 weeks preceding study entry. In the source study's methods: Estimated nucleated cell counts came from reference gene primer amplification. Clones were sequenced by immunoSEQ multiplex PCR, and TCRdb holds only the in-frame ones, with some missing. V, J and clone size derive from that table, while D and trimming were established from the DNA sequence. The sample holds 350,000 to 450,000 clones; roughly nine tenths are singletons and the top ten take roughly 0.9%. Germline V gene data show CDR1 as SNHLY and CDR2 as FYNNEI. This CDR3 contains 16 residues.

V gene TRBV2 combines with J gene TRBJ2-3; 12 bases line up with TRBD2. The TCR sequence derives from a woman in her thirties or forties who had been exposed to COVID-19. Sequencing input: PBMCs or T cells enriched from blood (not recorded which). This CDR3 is CATRRTSGTSTDTQYF. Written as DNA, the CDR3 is TGTGCTACCAGACGGACTAGCGGGACTAGCACAGATACGCAGTATTTT.